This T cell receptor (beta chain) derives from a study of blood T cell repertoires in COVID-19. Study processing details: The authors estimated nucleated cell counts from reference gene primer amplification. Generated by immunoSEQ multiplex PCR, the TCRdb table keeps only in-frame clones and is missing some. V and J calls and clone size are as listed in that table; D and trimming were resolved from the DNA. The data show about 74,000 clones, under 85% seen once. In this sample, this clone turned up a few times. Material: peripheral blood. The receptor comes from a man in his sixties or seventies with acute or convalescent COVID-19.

The CDR3 loop is CASRQGTVNEQYF. The CDR3 bases are TGTGCCAGCAGGCAGGGGACGGTTAACGAGCAGTACTTC. The gene calls are TRBV28 and TRBJ2-7, with a weak D call TRBD1 (6 bases). CDR3 size: 13 residues. The germline V gene encodes CDR1 MDHEN and CDR2 SYDVKM. Trimming pared 6 bases from V and 5 bases from J, leaving 14 bases between.